These 20 T cell receptor beta chains share one sample of origin, sequenced in a study of shared clonotypes between healthy human individuals. Repertoires were generated with immunoSEQ multiplex PCR, while TCRdb's copy carries only in-frame clones and drops some. Among around 2.1 million clones listed, around 95% were seen once. Specimen: naive CD4+ T cells sorted from blood. The sample's subset: CD45RA+ positively selected. All receptors come from a man younger than 35 in good health.

This clone is a singleton in its sample. This chain joins TRBV6-1 and TRBJ1-4; D remains ambiguous. Deletions cut 3 bases from V and 0 bases from J, with 11 bases between. This CDR3 comprises 16 residues. Germline lookup yields CDR1 MNHNS and CDR2 SASEGT. CDR3 in amino acids: CASSEGFPATNEKLFF. In nucleotides, the CDR3 is TGTGCCAGCAGTGAGGGTTTTCCGGCAACTAATGAAAAACTGTTTTTT.

The rearrangement links TRBV6-6 to TRBJ1-5; D is unresolved. CDR3 length equals 13 residues. V lost 5 bases, J lost 4 bases, and 9 bases lay in between. From germline, CDR1 is MNHNY and CDR2 SVGAGI (reference sequence). The DNA of the CDR3 is TGTGCCAGCAGTCCTCAGATAAATCAGCCCCAGCATTTT. It specifies CASSPQINQPQHF.

The chain couples TRBV20-1 to TRBJ2-7; D remains unclear. Germline V gene lookup returns CDR1 DFQATT and CDR2 SNEGSKA (reference sequence). Trimming left V 4 bases short and J 6 bases short, with 7 bases between. CDR3 size: 10 residues. The CDR3 nucleotides are TGCAGTGCTACGATGGGCGAGCAGTACTTC. Translated, it gives CSATMGEQYF.

Only one count was recorded for this clone. Other DNA sequences within the sample encode an identical CDR3. This rearrangement joins TRBV18 to TRBJ2-2; D is undetermined. The CDR3 is 13 amino acids. CDR1 KGHSH and CDR2 LQKENI come from the germline V gene. V lost 3 bases to trimming and J lost 7 bases, with 9 bases between them. The CDR3: CASSPSGFGELFF. The CDR3 region has the DNA TGTGCCAGCTCACCCTCCGGGTTCGGGGAGCTGTTTTTT.

The V gene is TRBV6-1, the J gene TRBJ1-2; tentatively, D is TRBD1 (6 bases). The germline gives CDR1 MNHNS, CDR2 SASEGT. The CDR3 has 14 residues. Trimming cost V 2 bases and J 3 bases, with 10 bases left between them. The CDR3 DNA follows: TGTGCCAGCAGTGAAATGAGGGGGTACTATGGCTACACCTTC. This sequence encodes CASSEMRGYYGYTF.

The rearrangement joins TRBV29-1 to TRBJ1-3, with 9 bases that match TRBD1. The CDR3 loop spans 15 amino acids. In germline, CDR1 is SQVTM, CDR2 ANQGSEA. Trimming took 7 bases from V and 1 from J; bases not matched to a gene: 8. This chain's CDR3 is CSATGGQGSGNTIYF. DNA for the CDR3: TGCAGCGCTACAGGTGGACAGGGGTCTGGAAACACCATATATTTT.

The chain is built from TRBV5-1 and TRBJ2-2, with TRBD2 identical over 10 bases. V lost 3 bases and J lost 6; bases outside the gene matches: 14. Germline V lookup: CDR1 SGHRS, CDR2 YFSETQ. The CDR3 is 18 amino acids. The CDR3 nucleotides are TGCGCCAGCAGCTCTCCCCCTCTAGCGGGGGAAATATCCGGGGAGCTGTTTTTT. Translated: CASSSPPLAGEISGELFF. Using reference TRBV5-1 and TRBJ2-2 for the parts outside the CDR3, the full variable domain is KAGVTQTPRYLIKTRGQQVTLSCSPISGHRSVSWYQQTPGQGLQFLFEYFSETQRNKGNFPGRFSGRQFSNSRSEMNVSTLELGDSALYLCASSSPPLAGEISGELFFGEGSRLTVL.

The rearrangement joins TRBV5-1 to TRBJ1-1, with 7 bases lining up with TRBD1. Unmatched junction bases numbered 7, after V lost 4 bases and J lost 1 base. The germline gives CDR1 SGHRS, CDR2 YFSETQ. The CDR3 runs 15 residues. The CDR3 region is CASSRSGTENTEAFF. Written as DNA, the CDR3 is TGCGCCAGCAGCAGGTCCGGGACAGAGAACACTGAAGCTTTCTTT.

The chain recombines TRBV25-1 with TRBJ2-2; D not certain. V lost 7 bases and J lost 6, with 12 bases in between. Germline values: CDR1 MGHDK, CDR2 SYGVNS. The CDR3 sequence is 13 residues long. The CDR3 nucleotides read TGTGCCAGCAATCTCCCCCCGGCCGGGGAGCTGTTTTTT. Translated, it gives CASNLPPAGELFF.

This chain joins TRBV10-3 and TRBJ2-3; TRBD2 aligns across 8 bases. This CDR3 has 15 residues. Trimming removed 9 bases from V and 3 bases from J; junction bases left unmatched: 11. CDR1 and CDR2 from the germline V gene are ENHRY and SYGVKD. In nucleotides, the CDR3 is TGTGCCATACAAGACGGGAGGGCCAGGACAGATACGCAGTATTTT. It specifies CAIQDGRARTDTQYF.

The V gene is TRBV6-6, the J gene TRBJ2-2; D ambiguous. This CDR3 region has 13 residues. The germline CDR1 and CDR2 sequences are MNHNY and SVGAGI (reference sequence). V lost 8 bases to trimming and J lost 5 bases, with 12 bases between them. CDR3 residues: CASPERRTGELFF. The CDR3 bases are TGTGCCAGCCCCGAGAGAAGAACCGGGGAGCTGTTTTTT.

The table lists this clone with a count of one. This chain links TRBV28 with TRBJ1-2; perhaps TRBD1 as D (6 bases). The CDR3 extends over 13 amino acids. The V gene's germline CDR1 is MDHEN and CDR2 SYDVKM. Trimming shortened V by 5 bases and J by 3 bases, and 10 bases separated the two germline ends. The CDR3 loop reads CASSEQGYYGYTF. The CDR3 bases are TGTGCCAGCAGTGAACAGGGCTACTATGGCTACACCTTC.

Worth noting for this clone: The sample has other DNA sequences that encode this CDR3 too. The chain couples TRBV7-2 to TRBJ2-2; 11 bases are shared with TRBD2. The CDR3 extends over 16 amino acids. V gave up 5 bases and J gave up 5 bases; unmatched junction bases: 7. CDR1 is SGHTA, CDR2 FQGNSA, per germline. CDR3 in amino acids: CASSPRLAGNTGELFF. In DNA form, the CDR3 reads TGTGCCAGCAGCCCAAGACTAGCGGGAAATACCGGGGAGCTGTTTTTT.

J is TRBJ2-3 and V is TRBV4-1; 9 nucleotides align to TRBD2. J was trimmed by 4 bases and V by 0 bases; bases with no gene match: 11. Germline V gives CDR1 MGHRA, CDR2 YSYEKL. The CDR3 runs 18 residues. The CDR3 sequence: CASSQDLAGGPRADTQYF. The CDR3 nucleotides are TGCGCCAGCAGCCAAGATTTGGCGGGAGGGCCTAGGGCAGATACGCAGTATTTT.

The chain links TRBV5-4 to TRBJ2-5; D unresolved. Trimming cost V 0 bases and J 1 base, with 7 bases left between them. The V gene's germline CDR1 is SGHNT and CDR2 YYREEE (reference sequence). This CDR3 has 14 amino acids. This CDR3 reads CASSLADTQETQYF. The CDR3 DNA sequence: TGTGCCAGCAGCTTGGCCGACACCCAAGAGACCCAGTACTTC.

The chain combines TRBV7-2 with TRBJ2-2, with unresolved D. Germline V gene lookup returns CDR1 SGHTA and CDR2 FQGNSA. The V end was cut by 2 bases, the J end by 1 base, with 5 bases between. CDR3 length: 14 residues. The CDR3 is CASSLSENTGELFF. DNA for the CDR3: TGTGCCAGCAGCTTAAGTGAGAACACCGGGGAGCTGTTTTTT.

V is TRBV28 and J is TRBJ1-6; 8 bases line up with TRBD1. This CDR3 spans 16 amino acids. The germline gives CDR1 MDHEN, CDR2 SYDVKM. J was trimmed by 5 bases and V by 8 bases; bases with no gene match: 11. Written as DNA, the CDR3 is TGTGCCAGCCGAAGTTTAAGGGGACAGGATAATTCACCCCTCCACTTT. Translation: CASRSLRGQDNSPLHF.

This chain links TRBV11-2 with TRBJ2-7; TRBD2 aligns across 12 bases. CDR1 SGHAT and CDR2 FQNNGV come from the germline V gene. The CDR3 runs 16 residues. J gave up 1 base and V 2 bases, and 3 bases lay outside the gene matches. CDR3 sequence (DNA): TGTGCCAGCAGCTTACTCGGACTAGCGGGGTCCTACGAGCAGTACTTC. This gives the protein CASSLLGLAGSYEQYF.

This clone was detected only once. This rearrangement joins TRBV19 to TRBJ2-5, with 11 bases identical to TRBD2. Germline V gene data show CDR1 as LNHDA and CDR2 as SQIVND (reference sequence). CDR3 length equals 16 residues. The trim removed 6 bases at V and 2 bases at J, leaving 8 bases unmatched. The CDR3 DNA reads TGTGCCAGTAGCACTACTAGACTAGCGGGACAAGAGACCCAGTACTTC. Translation gives CASSTTRLAGQETQYF. Filled out from reference TRBV19 and TRBJ2-5, the complete variable domain reads DGGITQSPKYLFRKEGQNVTLSCEQNLNHDAMYWYRQDPGQGLRLIYYSQIVNDFQKGDIAEGYSVSREKKESFPLTVTSAQKNPTAFYLCASSTTRLAGQETQYFGPGTRLLVL.

The chain links TRBV5-1 to TRBJ2-3, with TRBD2 identical over 8 bases. This CDR3 contains 15 residues. Germline V gene sequence: CDR1 SGHRS, CDR2 YFSETQ. V dropped 0 bases and J dropped 2; count of bases not matched to a gene: 2. CDR3 loop: CASSLGTSLTDTQYF. In nucleotides, the CDR3 is TGCGCCAGCAGCTTGGGGACTAGCCTCACAGATACGCAGTATTTT.